The rows below give T cell receptor beta chains drawn from one sample of a study of long-term antiretroviral therapy in people with HIV. Sequencing was performed with immunoSEQ multiplex PCR; in TCRdb, only in-frame clones are kept and a portion is missing. Of around 20,000 clones in the sample, 70% to 90% are singletons; the top ten hold roughly 18%. The specimen was unsorted PBMCs, collected 0.6 years after starting antiretroviral therapy. These receptor sequences come from a woman under 30 with HIV. The CDR3 runs from the conserved cysteine through the conserved F or W. The D gene is left open where the match is weak. Rows give clone size only sometimes, using once, few, many, or a class for an expanded clone.

size	V	J	D	CDR3	DNA
few	TRBV28	TRBJ2-7	TRBD1	CASSSRTGGYEQYF	TGTGCCAGCAGCAGCCGGACAGGGGGCTACGAGCAGTACTTC
few	TRBV7-9	TRBJ1-1	TRBD1	CASSEGAGEAFF	TGTGCCAGCAGTGAGGGGGCGGGTGAAGCTTTCTTT
-	TRBV7-2	TRBJ2-5	TRBD2	CASSLVGSGGQETQYF	TGTGCCAGCAGCCTAGTTGGTAGCGGGGGACAAGAGACCCAGTACTTC
-	TRBV4-3	TRBJ2-1	-	CASSQDGYVGVGFYNEQFF	TGCGCCAGCAGCCAAGATGGGTATGTGGGGGTAGGCTTCTACAATGAGCAGTTCTTC
-	TRBV11-2	TRBJ1-1	-	CASSLVVTEAFF	TGTGCCAGCAGCTTAGTCGTCACTGAAGCTTTCTTT
-	TRBV27	TRBJ2-3	TRBD2	CASSSRGSGRTDTQYF	TGTGCCAGCAGTTCCCGGGGTAGCGGGAGAACAGATACGCAGTATTTT
-	TRBV29-1	TRBJ2-7	-	CSENRAVNEQYF	TGCAGCGAAAACAGGGCTGTAAACGAGCAGTACTTC
few	TRBV28	TRBJ1-3	TRBD1	CASSPLLDRAGNTIYF	TGTGCCAGCAGTCCACTCCTCGACAGGGCTGGAAACACCATATATTTT
-	TRBV2	TRBJ1-1	TRBD1	CASSEIKGGQGAKNTEAFF	TGTGCCAGCAGTGAAATTAAGGGGGGCCAGGGGGCAAAAAACACTGAAGCTTTCTTT
-	TRBV2	TRBJ2-3	-	CASSGVASTDTQYF	TGTGCCAGCAGTGGGGTGGCTAGCACAGATACGCAGTATTTT
-	TRBV5-1	TRBJ2-2	TRBD2	CASSLVGLAGPNTGELFF	TGCGCCAGCAGCTTGGTAGGTCTAGCGGGGCCAAACACCGGGGAGCTGTTTTTT
-	TRBV9	TRBJ2-7	-	CASSVSGGTYEQYF	TGTGCCAGCAGCGTCTCCGGGGGAACCTACGAGCAGTACTTC
-	TRBV30	TRBJ2-1	TRBD2	CAWSVAGGPNEQFF	TGTGCCTGGAGTGTGGCGGGAGGGCCCAATGAGCAGTTCTTC
-	TRBV10-3	TRBJ2-1	-	CAISDEREQFF	TGTGCCATCAGTGACGAGCGGGAGCAGTTCTTC
-	TRBV2	TRBJ1-1	TRBD1	CARQGQGAVNTEAFF	TGTGCCAGGCAGGGTCAGGGGGCCGTCAACACTGAAGCTTTCTTT
-	TRBV6-1	TRBJ2-1	TRBD2	CASSAPGLAGGRKFF	TGTGCCAGCAGTGCGCCGGGACTAGCGGGGGGGCGGAAGTTCTTC
-	TRBV6-5	TRBJ2-7	-	CASSYAREPSYEQYF	TGTGCCAGCAGTTACGCGAGGGAACCATCCTACGAGCAGTACTTC
-	TRBV27	TRBJ1-3	-	CASSSNYGRTSGNTIYF	TGTGCCAGCAGTTCCAACTACGGACGGACCTCTGGAAACACCATATATTTT
once	TRBV19	TRBJ2-3	-	CASSGRLTDTQYF	TGTGCCAGTAGTGGGAGGCTGACAGATACGCAGTATTTT
-	TRBV28	TRBJ2-5	TRBD2	CASSFPLAGAAETQYF	TGTGCCAGCAGTTTCCCACTAGCGGGAGCGGCGGAGACCCAGTACTTC
-	TRBV9	TRBJ2-3	-	CASSASLDWDTQYF	TGTGCCAGCAGCGCCTCTCTAGATTGGGATACGCAGTATTTT
-	TRBV5-1	TRBJ2-3	-	CASSLDIFGADTQYF	TGCGCCAGCAGCTTGGATATCTTTGGGGCAGATACGCAGTATTTT
-	TRBV5-6	TRBJ2-2	-	CASSASMQGSGELFF	TGTGCCAGCAGCGCCTCAATGCAGGGGTCCGGGGAGCTGTTTTTT
-	TRBV4-2	TRBJ2-3	TRBD2	CASSQKSGGAGDTQYF	TGTGCCAGCAGCCAAAAGAGCGGGGGGGCCGGAGATACGCAGTATTTT
-	TRBV5-1	TRBJ2-7	-	CASSSAYEQYF	TGCGCCAGCAGCTCGGCGTACGAGCAGTACTTC
-	TRBV15	TRBJ2-1	-	CATSRDRGNGNEQFF	TGTGCCACCAGCAGAGATAGGGGGAATGGAAATGAGCAGTTCTTC
-	TRBV9	TRBJ2-7	TRBD2	CASTGLAGDEQYF	TGTGCCAGCACGGGACTAGCGGGAGACGAGCAGTACTTC
-	TRBV7-3	TRBJ1-1	-	CASSSGQGNTEAFF	TGTGCCAGCAGCTCCGGACAAGGGAACACTGAAGCTTTCTTT
-	TRBV5-1	TRBJ2-1	TRBD2	CASSSSLAGYNEQFF	TGCGCCAGCAGCTCATCACTAGCGGGATACAATGAGCAGTTCTTC
once	TRBV29-1	TRBJ1-1	-	CSVQIGQNTEAFF	TGCAGCGTTCAGATTGGACAGAACACTGAAGCTTTCTTT
-	TRBV5-1	TRBJ1-4	-	CASSLAGGSNEKLFF	TGCGCCAGCAGCTTGGCTGGGGGTTCTAATGAAAAACTGTTTTTT
-	TRBV28	TRBJ2-7	-	CASSPPGAKGEQYF	TGTGCCAGCAGCCCACCCGGAGCAAAAGGCGAGCAGTACTTC
-	TRBV7-9	TRBJ2-7	-	CASSLVASSYEQYF	TGTGCCAGCAGCTTAGTTGCGAGCTCCTACGAGCAGTACTTC
-	TRBV10-3	TRBJ1-1	TRBD1	CAISESYRGSDTEAFF	TGTGCCATCAGTGAGTCCTACAGGGGTAGTGACACTGAAGCTTTCTTT
-	TRBV28	TRBJ2-5	-	CASTLKGDGLETQYF	TGTGCCAGCACCTTGAAGGGGGACGGGCTAGAGACCCAGTACTTC